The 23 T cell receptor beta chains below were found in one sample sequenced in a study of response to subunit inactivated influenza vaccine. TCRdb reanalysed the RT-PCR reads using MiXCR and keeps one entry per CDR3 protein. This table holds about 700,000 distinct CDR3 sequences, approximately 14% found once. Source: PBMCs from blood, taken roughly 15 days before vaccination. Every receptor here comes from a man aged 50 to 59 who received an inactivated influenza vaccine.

CDR3 residues: CASSYLRVNTGELFF. The CDR3 DNA follows: TGTGCCAGCAGTTATTTACGCGTAAACACCGGGGAGCTGTTTTTT. This chain joins TRBV6-5 and TRBJ2-2; D remains unclear. Germline-derived CDR1 and CDR2 are MNHEY and SVGAGI. The CDR3 totals 15 residues. Trimming cost V 3 bases and J 2 bases, with 10 bases left between them.

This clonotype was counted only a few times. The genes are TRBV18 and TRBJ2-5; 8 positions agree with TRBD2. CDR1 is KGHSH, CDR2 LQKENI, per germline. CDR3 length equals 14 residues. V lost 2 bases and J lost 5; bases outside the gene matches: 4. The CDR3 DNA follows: TGTGCCAGCTCACCATCGACTAGCGCCGAGACCCAGTACTTC. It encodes CASSPSTSAETQYF.

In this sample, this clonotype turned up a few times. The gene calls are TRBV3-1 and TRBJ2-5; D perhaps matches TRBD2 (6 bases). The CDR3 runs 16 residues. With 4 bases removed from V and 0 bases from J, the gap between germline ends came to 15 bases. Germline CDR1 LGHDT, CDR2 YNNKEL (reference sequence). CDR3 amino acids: CASSPSMAGYQETQYF. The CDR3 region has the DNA TGTGCCAGCAGCCCCTCTATGGCGGGGTACCAAGAGACCCAGTACTTC.

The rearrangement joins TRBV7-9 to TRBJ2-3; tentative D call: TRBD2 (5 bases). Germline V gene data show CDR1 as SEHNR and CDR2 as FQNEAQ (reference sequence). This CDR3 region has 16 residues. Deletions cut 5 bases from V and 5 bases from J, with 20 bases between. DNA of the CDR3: TGTGCCAGCAGCCATCGCGGACTTCAGGCGAGAGATACGCAGTATTTT. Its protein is CASSHRGLQARDTQYF.

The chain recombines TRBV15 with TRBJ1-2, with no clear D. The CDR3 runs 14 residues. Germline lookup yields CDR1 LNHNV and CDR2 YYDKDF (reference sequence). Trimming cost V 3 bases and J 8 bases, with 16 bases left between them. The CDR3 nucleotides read TGTGCCACCAGCAGCCAAACCCGGCGAGGAGGCTACACCTTC. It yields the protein CATSSQTRRGGYTF. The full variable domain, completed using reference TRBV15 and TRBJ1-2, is DAMVIQNPRYQVTQFGKPVTLSCSQTLNHNVMYWYQQKSSQAPKLLFHYYDKDFNNEADTPDNFQSRRPNTSFCFLDIRSPGLGDTAMYLCATSSQTRRGGYTFGSGTRLTVV.

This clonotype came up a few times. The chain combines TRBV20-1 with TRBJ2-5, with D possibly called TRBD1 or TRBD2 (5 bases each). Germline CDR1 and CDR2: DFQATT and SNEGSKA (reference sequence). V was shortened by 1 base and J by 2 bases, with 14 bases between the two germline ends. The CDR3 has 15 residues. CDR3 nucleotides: TGCAGTGCTAGAGGGCTGCTGGGGGAACAAGAGACCCAGTACTTC. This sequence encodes CSARGLLGEQETQYF.

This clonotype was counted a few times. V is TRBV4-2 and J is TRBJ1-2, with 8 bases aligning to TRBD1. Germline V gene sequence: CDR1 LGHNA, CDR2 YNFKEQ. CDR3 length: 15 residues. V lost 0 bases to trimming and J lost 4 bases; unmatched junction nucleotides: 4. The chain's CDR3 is CASSQEAGGGYGYTF. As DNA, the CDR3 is TGTGCCAGCAGCCAAGAAGCAGGGGGCGGCTATGGCTACACCTTC.

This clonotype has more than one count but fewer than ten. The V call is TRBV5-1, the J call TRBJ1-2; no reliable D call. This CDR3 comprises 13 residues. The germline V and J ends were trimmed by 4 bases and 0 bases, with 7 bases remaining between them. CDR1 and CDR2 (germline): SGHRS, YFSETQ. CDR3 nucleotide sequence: TGCGCCAGCAGCATCGGAACTAACTATGGCTACACCTTC. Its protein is CASSIGTNYGYTF.

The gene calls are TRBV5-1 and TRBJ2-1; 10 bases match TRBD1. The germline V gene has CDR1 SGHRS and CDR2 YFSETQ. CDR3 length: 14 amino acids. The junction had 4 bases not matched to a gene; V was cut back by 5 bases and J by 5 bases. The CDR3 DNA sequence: TGCGCCAGCAGTGACAGGGGGCTGGACAATGAGCAGTTCTTC. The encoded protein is CASSDRGLDNEQFF.

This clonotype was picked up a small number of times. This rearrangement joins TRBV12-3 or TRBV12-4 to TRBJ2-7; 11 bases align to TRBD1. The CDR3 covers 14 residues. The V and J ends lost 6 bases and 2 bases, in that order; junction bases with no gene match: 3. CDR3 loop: CASRGQGETYEQYF. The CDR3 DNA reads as TGTGCCAGCAGGGGACAGGGGGAAACCTACGAGCAGTACTTC.

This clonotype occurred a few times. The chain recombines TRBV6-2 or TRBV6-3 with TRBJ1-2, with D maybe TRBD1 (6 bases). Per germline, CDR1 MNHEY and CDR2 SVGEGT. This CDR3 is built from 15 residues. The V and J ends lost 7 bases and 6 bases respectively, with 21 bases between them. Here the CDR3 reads CASNNLQGGGDGYTF. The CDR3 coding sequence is TGTGCCAGCAACAATTTACAGGGAGGCGGTGATGGCTACACCTTC.

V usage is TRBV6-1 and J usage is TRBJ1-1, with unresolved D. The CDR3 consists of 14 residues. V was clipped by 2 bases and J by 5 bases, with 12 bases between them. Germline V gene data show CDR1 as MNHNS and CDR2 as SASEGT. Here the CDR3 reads CASSEPFVGTEAFF. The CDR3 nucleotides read TGTGCCAGCAGTGAACCCTTCGTGGGGACTGAAGCTTTCTTT.

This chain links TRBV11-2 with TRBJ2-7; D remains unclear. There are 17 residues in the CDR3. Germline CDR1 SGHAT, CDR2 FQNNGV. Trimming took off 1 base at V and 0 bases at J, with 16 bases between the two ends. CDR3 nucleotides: TGTGCCAGCAGCTTAGCCGGTAGGCGCCTAAGCTCCTACGAGCAGTACTTC. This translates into CASSLAGRRLSSYEQYF.

The CDR3 sequence is CSARDSRRSGTKNIQYF. As DNA, the CDR3 is TGCAGTGCTAGAGATTCCCGCCGATCCGGGACCAAAAACATTCAGTACTTC. This chain links TRBV20-1 with TRBJ2-4, with D possibly being TRBD2 (5 bases). V lost 0 bases, J lost 2 bases, and 17 bases lay in between. The CDR3 runs to 17 residues. Germline V CDR1 and CDR2: DFQATT, SNEGSKA (reference sequence).

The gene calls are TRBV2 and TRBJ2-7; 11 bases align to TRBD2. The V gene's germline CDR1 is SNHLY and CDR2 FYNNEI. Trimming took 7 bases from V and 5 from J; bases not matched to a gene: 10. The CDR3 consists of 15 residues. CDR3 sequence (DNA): TGTGCCAGCATCGCCGCGGGGACTAGCGGCCACGAGCAGTACTTC. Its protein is CASIAAGTSGHEQYF.

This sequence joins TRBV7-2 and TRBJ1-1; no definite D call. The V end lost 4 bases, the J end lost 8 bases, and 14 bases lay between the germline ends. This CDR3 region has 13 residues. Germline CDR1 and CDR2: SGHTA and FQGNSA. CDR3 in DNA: TGTGCCAGCAGCTCCTACGGAGGGCCCGAAGCTTTCTTT. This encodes CASSSYGGPEAFF.

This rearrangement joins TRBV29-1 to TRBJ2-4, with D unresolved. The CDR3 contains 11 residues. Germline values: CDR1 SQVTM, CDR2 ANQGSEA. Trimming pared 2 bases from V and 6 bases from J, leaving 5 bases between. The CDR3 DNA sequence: TGCAGCGTTGAACAGGCAAACATTCAGTACTTC. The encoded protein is CSVEQANIQYF.

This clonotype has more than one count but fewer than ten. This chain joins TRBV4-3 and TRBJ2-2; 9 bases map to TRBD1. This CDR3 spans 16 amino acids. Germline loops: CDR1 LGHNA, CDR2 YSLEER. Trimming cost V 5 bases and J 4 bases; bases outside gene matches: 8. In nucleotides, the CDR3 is TGCGCCAGCAGCGACCGGGACAGGGCGGGCACCGGGGAGCTGTTTTTT. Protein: CASSDRDRAGTGELFF.

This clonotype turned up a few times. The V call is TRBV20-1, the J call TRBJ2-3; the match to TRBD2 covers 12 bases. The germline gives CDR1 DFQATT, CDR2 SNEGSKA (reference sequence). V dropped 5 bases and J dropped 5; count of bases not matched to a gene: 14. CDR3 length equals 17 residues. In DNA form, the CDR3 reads TGCAGTGCTTTCGCGGAGCTAGCGGGGGGGCCGCGAGATACGCAGTATTTT. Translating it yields CSAFAELAGGPRDTQYF.

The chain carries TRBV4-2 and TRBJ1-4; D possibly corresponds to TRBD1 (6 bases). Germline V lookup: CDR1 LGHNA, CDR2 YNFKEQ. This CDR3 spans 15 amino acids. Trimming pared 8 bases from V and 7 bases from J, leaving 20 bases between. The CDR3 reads CASSTNGGAGEKLFF. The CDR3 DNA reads TGTGCCAGCTCCACCAACGGGGGGGCCGGTGAAAAACTGTTTTTT.

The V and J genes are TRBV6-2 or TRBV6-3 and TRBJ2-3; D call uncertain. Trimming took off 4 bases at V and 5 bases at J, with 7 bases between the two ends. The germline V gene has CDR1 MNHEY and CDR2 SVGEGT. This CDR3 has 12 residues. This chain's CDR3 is CASSSHRDTQYF. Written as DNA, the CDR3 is TGTGCCAGCAGTTCCCATCGAGATACGCAGTATTTT.

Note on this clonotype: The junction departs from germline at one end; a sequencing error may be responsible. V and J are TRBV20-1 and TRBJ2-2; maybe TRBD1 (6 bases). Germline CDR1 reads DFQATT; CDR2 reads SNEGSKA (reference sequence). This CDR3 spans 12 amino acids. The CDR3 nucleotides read TGCAGTGCTCGGACAGTCCCAGGGGTGCTGTTTTTT. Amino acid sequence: CSARTVPGVLFF.

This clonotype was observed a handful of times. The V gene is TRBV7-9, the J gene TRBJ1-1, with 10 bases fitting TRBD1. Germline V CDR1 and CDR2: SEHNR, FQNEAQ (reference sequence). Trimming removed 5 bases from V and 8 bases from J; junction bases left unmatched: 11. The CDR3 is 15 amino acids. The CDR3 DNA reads TGTGCCAGCAGCGTAGACAGGGGGCGCGTACTAGAAGCTTTCTTT. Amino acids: CASSVDRGRVLEAFF.